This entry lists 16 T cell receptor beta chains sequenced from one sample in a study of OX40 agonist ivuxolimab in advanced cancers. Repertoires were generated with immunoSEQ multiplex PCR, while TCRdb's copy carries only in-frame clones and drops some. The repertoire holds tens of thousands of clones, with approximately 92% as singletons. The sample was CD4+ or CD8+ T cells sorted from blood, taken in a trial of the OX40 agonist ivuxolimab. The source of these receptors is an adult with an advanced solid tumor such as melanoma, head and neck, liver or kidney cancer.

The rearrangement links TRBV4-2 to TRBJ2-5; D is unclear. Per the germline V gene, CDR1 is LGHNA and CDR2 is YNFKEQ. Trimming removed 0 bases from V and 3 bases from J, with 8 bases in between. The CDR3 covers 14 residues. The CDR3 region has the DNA TGTGCCAGCAGCCAAGAGGGCGGCGAAGAGACCCAGTACTTC. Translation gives CASSQEGGEETQYF.

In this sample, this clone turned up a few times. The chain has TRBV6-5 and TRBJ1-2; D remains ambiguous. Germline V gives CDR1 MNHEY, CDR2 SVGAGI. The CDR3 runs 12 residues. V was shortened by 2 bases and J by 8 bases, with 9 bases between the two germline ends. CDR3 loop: CASSYAGDGYTF. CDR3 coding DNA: TGTGCCAGCAGTTACGCGGGAGACGGCTACACCTTC.

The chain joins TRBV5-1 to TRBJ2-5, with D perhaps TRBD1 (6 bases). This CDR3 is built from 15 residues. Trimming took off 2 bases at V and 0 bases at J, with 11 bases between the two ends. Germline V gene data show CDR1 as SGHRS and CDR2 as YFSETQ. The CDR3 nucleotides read TGCGCCAGCAGCTTTAGGACAGCAAACCAAGAGACCCAGTACTTC. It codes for CASSFRTANQETQYF.

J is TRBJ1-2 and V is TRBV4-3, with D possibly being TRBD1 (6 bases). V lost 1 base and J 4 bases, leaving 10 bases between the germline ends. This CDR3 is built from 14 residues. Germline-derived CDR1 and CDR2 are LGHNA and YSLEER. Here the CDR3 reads CASSQAGTFYGYTF. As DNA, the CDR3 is TGCGCCAGCAGCCAAGCCGGGACATTCTATGGCTACACCTTC.

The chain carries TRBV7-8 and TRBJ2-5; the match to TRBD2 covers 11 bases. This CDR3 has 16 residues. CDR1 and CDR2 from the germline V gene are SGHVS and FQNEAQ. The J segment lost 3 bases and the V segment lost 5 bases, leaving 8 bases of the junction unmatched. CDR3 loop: CASSQAGTSGEETQYF. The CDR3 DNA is TGTGCCAGCAGCCAAGCCGGGACTAGCGGTGAAGAGACCCAGTACTTC.

CDR3 protein: CASSLPPGQGYYGYTF. The CDR3 coding sequence is TGTGCCAGTAGCCTACCACCGGGACAGGGCTACTATGGCTACACCTTC. The chain employs TRBV19 and TRBJ1-2; 9 positions match TRBD1. With V trimmed by 6 bases and J by 3 bases, 11 bases remained unmatched. CDR3 length: 16 amino acids. Germline V gives CDR1 LNHDA, CDR2 SQIVND (reference sequence).

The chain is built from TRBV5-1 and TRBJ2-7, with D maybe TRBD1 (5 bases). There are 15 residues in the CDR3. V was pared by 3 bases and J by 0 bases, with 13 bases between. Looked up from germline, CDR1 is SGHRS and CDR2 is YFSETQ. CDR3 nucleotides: TGCGCCAGCAGCTCTGGACATCTCCTCTCCTACGAGCAGTACTTC. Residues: CASSSGHLLSYEQYF.

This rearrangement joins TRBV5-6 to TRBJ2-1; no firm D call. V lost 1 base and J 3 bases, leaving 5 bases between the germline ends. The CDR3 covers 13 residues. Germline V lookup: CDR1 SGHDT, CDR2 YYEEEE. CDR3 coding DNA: TGTGCCAGCAGCTTGTCCGACTACAATGAGCAGTTCTTC. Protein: CASSLSDYNEQFF.

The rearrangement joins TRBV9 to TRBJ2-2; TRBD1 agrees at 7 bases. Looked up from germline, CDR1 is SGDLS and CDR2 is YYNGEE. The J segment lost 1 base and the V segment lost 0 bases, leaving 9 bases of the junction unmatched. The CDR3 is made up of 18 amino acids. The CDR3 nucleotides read TGTGCCAGCAGCGTAGCCCCGGGACAGCCATTGAACACCGGGGAGCTGTTTTTT. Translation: CASSVAPGQPLNTGELFF.

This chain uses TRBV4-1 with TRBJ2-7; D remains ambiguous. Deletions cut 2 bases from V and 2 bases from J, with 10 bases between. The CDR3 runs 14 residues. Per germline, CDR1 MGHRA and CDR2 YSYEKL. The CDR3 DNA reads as TGCGCCAGCAGCCAAACGGGCTACGCCTACGAGCAGTACTTC. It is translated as CASSQTGYAYEQYF.

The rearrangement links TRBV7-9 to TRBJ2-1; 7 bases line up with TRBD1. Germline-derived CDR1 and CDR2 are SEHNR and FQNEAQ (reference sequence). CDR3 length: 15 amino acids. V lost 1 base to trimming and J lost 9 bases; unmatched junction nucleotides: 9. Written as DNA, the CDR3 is TGTGCCAGCAGCTTAGTGGCAGGGGGTCTCGGTGAGCAGTTCTTC. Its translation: CASSLVAGGLGEQFF.

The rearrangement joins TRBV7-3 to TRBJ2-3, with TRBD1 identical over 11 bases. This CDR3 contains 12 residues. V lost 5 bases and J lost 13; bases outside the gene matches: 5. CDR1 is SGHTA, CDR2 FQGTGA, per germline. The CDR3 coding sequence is TGTGCCAGCAGCCCGGGACAGGGGGTCGAGTATTTT. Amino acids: CASSPGQGVEYF. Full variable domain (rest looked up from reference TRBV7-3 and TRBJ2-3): GAGVSQTPSNKVTEKGKYVELRCDPISGHTALYWYRQSLGQGPEFLIYFQGTGAADDSGLPNDRFFAVRPEGSVSTLKIQRTERGDSAVYLCASSPGQGVEYFGPGTRLTVL.

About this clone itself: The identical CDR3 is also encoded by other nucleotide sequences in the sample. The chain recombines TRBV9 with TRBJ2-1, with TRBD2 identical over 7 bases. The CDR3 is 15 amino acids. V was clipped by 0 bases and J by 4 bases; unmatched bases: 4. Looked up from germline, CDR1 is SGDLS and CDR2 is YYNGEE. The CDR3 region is CASSVGGGGYNEQFF. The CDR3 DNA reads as TGTGCCAGCAGCGTAGGCGGCGGGGGATACAATGAGCAGTTCTTC.

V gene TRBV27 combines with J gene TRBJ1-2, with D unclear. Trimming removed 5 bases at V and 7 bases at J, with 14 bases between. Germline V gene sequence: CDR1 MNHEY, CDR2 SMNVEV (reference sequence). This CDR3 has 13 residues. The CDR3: CASSIHPDAGYTF. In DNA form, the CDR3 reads TGTGCCAGCAGTATCCACCCCGATGCTGGCTACACCTTC.

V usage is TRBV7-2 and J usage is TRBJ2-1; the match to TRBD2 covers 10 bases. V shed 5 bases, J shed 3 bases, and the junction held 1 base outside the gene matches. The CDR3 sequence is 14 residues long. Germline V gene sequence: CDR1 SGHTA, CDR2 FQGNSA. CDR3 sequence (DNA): TGTGCCAGCAGCCGGACTAGCGGCTACAATGAGCAGTTCTTC. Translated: CASSRTSGYNEQFF.

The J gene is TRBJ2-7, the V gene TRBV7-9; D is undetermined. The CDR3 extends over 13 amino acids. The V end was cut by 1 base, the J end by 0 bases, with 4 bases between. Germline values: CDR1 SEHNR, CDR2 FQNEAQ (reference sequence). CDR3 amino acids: CASSLDSSYEQYF. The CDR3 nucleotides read TGTGCCAGCAGCTTAGACAGCTCCTACGAGCAGTACTTC.